Listed here are 6 T cell receptor beta chains from one sample, sequenced in a study of T-cell memory formation after mild COVID-19. Using its own MiXCR run on the 5' RACE reads, TCRdb lists one record per CDR3 protein. The sample includes about 350,000 distinct CDR3 sequences, approximately 15% of them seen just once. Sample: PBMCs or a T cell subset sorted from them (not recorded which). The origin of the receptors is a man between 18 and 35 years old who had mild COVID-19 (a few samples of this study predate the infection). Cell type and time point are not known.

In this sample, this clonotype turned up many times. The gene calls are TRBV4-3 and TRBJ1-5; D gene uncertain. Trimming took off 1 base at V and 5 bases at J, with 9 bases between the two ends. The CDR3 consists of 14 residues. Germline V gene data show CDR1 as LGHNA and CDR2 as YSLEER. The chain's CDR3 is CASSQVVADQPQHF. The CDR3 nucleotides read TGCGCCAGCAGCCAAGTCGTGGCGGATCAGCCCCAGCATTTT.

At least ten counts were recorded for this clonotype. The chain uses TRBV5-1 and TRBJ2-5; 12 bases fit TRBD2. The germline V gene has CDR1 SGHRS and CDR2 YFSETQ. V shed 4 bases, J shed 5 bases, and the junction held 6 bases outside the gene matches. The CDR3 spans 15 residues. The DNA for the CDR3 is TGCGCCAGCAGCCCCGGACTAGCGGGGCGGGAGACCCAGTACTTC. Translation gives CASSPGLAGRETQYF.

The gene calls are TRBV12-3 or TRBV12-4 and TRBJ1-2, with D perhaps TRBD1 (5 bases). The CDR3 runs to 13 residues. Trimming shortened V by 6 bases and J by 4 bases, and 12 bases separated the two germline ends. CDR3: CASSTGTTYGYTF. The DNA of the CDR3 is TGTGCCAGCAGCACCGGGACGACCTATGGCTACACCTTC.

The CDR3 loop reads CASTQGSTEAFF. In DNA, the CDR3 is TGTGCCAGCACCCAGGGAAGCACTGAAGCTTTCTTT. The rearrangement joins TRBV7-2 to TRBJ1-1; weak D call: TRBD1 (5 bases). Germline-derived CDR1 and CDR2 are SGHTA and FQGNSA. The CDR3 is 12 residues long. V lost 7 bases, J lost 4 bases, and 10 bases lay in between. Filled out from reference TRBV7-2 and TRBJ1-1, the complete variable domain reads GAGVSQSPSNKVTEKGKDVELRCDPISGHTALYWYRQSLGQGLEFLIYFQGNSAPDKSGLPSDRFSAERTGGSVSTLTIQRTQQEDSAVYLCASTQGSTEAFFGQGTRLTVV.

In this sample, this clonotype turned up a few times. The V gene is TRBV3-1, the J gene TRBJ1-5, with 8 bases lining up with TRBD1. The CDR3 extends over 15 amino acids. In germline, CDR1 is LGHDT, CDR2 YNNKEL (reference sequence). The V and J ends lost 4 bases and 7 bases, in that order; junction bases with no gene match: 9. The CDR3 reads CASSLTGQGQQPQHF. The CDR3 DNA sequence: TGTGCCAGCAGCCTAACCGGACAGGGCCAACAGCCCCAGCATTTT.

This clonotype was counted a few times. The chain links TRBV5-4 to TRBJ2-1, with 12 bases lining up with TRBD2. The J segment lost 0 bases and the V segment lost 9 bases, leaving 16 bases of the junction unmatched. The germline V gene has CDR1 SGHNT and CDR2 YYREEE (reference sequence). There are 19 residues in the CDR3. This CDR3 reads CAIPPPASGGAGSYNEQFF. In nucleotides, the CDR3 is TGTGCCATCCCACCACCCGCTAGCGGGGGGGCCGGCTCCTACAATGAGCAGTTCTTC.